The subject of this entry is one T cell receptor beta chain. Germline trimming cut 9 bases from V and 3 bases from J; bases unmatched to any gene: 6. Looked up from germline, CDR1 is ENHRY and CDR2 is SYGVKD. This CDR3 is 13 amino acids long. The data originate from a study of blood T cells in healthy people across ages. Next came a second PCR, run for about 7 to 12 cycles, which used a sample-barcoded 5' primer along with a J-beta primer mix. Via MiXCR, TCRdb re-called the 5' RACE reads, giving one row per CDR3 protein. The data hold some 780,000 distinct CDR3 sequences, with approximately 60% observed a single time.

The clonotype originates from a man aged 35-49 years in good health. This chain uses TRBV10-3 with TRBJ2-3; TRBD2 matches at 7 bases. The sequenced sample consisted of blood. CDR3 sequence: CAITAGWTDTQYF. The CDR3, as DNA: TGTGCCATAACAGCGGGATGGACAGATACGCAGTATTTT.